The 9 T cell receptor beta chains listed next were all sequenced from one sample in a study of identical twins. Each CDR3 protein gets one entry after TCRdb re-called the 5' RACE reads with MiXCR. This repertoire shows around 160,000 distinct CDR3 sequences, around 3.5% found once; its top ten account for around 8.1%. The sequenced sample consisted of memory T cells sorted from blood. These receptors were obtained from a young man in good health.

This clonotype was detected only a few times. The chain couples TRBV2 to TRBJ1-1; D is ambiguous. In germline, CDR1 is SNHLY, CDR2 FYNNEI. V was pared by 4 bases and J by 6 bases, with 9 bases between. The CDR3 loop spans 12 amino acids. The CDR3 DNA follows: TGTGCCAGCAGTGCCGACATACCTGAAGCTTTCTTT. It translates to CASSADIPEAFF.

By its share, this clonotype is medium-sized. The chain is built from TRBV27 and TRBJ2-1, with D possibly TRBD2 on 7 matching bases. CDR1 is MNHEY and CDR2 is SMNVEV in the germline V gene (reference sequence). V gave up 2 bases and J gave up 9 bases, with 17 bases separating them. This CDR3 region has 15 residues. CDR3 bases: TGTGCCAGCAGTTTAAGGGGGAGGGCCTCAGGTGAGCAGTTCTTC. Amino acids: CASSLRGRASGEQFF.

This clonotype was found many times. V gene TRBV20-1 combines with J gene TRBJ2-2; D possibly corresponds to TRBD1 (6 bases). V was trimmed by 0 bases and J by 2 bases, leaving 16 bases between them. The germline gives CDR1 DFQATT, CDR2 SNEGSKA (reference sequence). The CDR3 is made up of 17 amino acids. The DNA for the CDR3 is TGCAGTGCTAGAGATCAGGGGCAGCTCGCAAACACCGGGGAGCTGTTTTTT. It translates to CSARDQGQLANTGELFF.

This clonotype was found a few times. CDR3 in DNA: TGTGCCAGCAGCGTGGACAGGGTCACTGAAGCTTTCTTT. It is translated as CASSVDRVTEAFF. The chain joins TRBV7-3 to TRBJ1-1, with TRBD1 identical over 8 bases. Germline CDR1 is SGHTA and CDR2 is FQGTGA. The CDR3 consists of 13 residues. With V trimmed by 5 bases and J by 4 bases, 3 bases remained unmatched.

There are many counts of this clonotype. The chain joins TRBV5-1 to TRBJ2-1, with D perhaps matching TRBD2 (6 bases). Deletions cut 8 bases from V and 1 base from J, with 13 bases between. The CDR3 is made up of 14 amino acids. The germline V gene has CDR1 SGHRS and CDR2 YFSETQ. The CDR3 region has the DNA TGCGCCAGTTCTACGGGGGTATCCTACAATGAGCAGTTCTTC. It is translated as CASSTGVSYNEQFF.

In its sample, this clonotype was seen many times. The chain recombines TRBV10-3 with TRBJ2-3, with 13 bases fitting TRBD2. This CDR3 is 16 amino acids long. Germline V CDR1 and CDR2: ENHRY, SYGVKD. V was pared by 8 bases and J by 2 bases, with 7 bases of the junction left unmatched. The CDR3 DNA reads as TGTGCCATCTCGGGACTAGCGGGGCCTAACACAGATACGCAGTATTTT. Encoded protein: CAISGLAGPNTDTQYF.

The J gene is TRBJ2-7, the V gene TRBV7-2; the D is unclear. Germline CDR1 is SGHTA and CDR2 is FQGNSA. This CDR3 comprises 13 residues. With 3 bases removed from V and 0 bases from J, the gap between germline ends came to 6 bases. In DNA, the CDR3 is TGTGCCAGCAGCTTTTCCCACTCCTACGAGCAGTACTTC. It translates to CASSFSHSYEQYF. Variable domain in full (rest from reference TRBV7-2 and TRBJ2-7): GAGVSQSPSNKVTEKGKDVELRCDPISGHTALYWYRQSLGQGLEFLIYFQGNSAPDKSGLPSDRFSAERTGGSVSTLTIQRTQQEDSAVYLCASSFSHSYEQYFGPGTRLTVT.

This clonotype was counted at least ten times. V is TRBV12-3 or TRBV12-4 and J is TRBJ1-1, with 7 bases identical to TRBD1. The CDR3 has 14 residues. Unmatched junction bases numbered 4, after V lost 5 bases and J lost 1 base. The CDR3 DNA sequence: TGTGCCAGCAGTCGACAGGGTACGAACACTGAAGCTTTCTTT. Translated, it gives CASSRQGTNTEAFF.

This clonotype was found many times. The CDR3 spells CASSVGTGGTYEQYV. CDR3 DNA sequence: TGCGCCAGCAGCGTGGGGACAGGGGGGACCTACGAGCAGTACGTC. This chain uses TRBV5-1 with TRBJ2-7; 11 bases are a match to TRBD1. J was trimmed by 2 bases and V by 4 bases; bases with no gene match: 5. This CDR3 contains 15 residues. The germline CDR1 and CDR2 sequences are SGHRS and YFSETQ.